This TCR beta chain was obtained from a study of CD8 T cells in ankylosing spondylitis. Study-wide points: Several highly homologous variants made up a TCR beta motif that seemed to typify ankylosing spondylitis blood. It was reported that disease-linked clones were significantly enriched in matched ankylosing spondylitis synovial fluid.

Trimming shortened V by 1 base and J by 2 bases, and 11 bases separated the two germline ends. The V gene's germline CDR1 is MGHDK and CDR2 SYGVNS. This CDR3 spans 15 amino acids. Quantitative 5'-RACE with molecular barcodes was used to make the TCR beta libraries. TCRdb called the 5' RACE reads again in MiXCR, with one record for every CDR3 protein. The data contain 800,000 to 900,000 distinct CDR3 sequences, approximately 12% of them singletons. This clonotype was picked up a small number of times. Its cognate antigen is unknown. This clonotype was sampled from a male donor with ankylosing spondylitis. Specimen: blood, either unsorted or a sorted T cell fraction (not recorded which). The gene calls are TRBV25-1 and TRBJ1-2; the D gene is possibly TRBD1 (6 bases). The CDR3 DNA is TGTGCCAGCAGTGAATTGCGGGGGGCGAACTATGGCTACACCTTC. Translated, it gives CASSELRGANYGYTF.